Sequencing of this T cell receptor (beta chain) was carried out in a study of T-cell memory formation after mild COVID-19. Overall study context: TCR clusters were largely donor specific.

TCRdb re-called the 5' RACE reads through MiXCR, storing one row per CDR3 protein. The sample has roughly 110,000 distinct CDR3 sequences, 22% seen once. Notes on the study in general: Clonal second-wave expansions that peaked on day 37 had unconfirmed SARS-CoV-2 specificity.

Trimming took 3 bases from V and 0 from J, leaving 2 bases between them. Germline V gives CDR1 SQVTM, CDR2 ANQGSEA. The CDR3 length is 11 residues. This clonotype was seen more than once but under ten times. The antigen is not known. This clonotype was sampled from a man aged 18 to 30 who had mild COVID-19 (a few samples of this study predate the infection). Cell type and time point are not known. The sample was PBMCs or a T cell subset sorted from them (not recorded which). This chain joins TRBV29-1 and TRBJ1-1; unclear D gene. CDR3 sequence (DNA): TGCAGCGTTGAGGTGAACACTGAAGCTTTCTTT. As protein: CSVEVNTEAFF. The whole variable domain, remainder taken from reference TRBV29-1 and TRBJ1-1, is SAVISQKPSRDICQRGTSLTIQCQVDSQVTMMFWYRQQPGQSLTLIATANQGSEATYESGFVIDKFPISRPNLTFSTLTVSNMSPEDSSIYLCSVEVNTEAFFGQGTRLTVV.